These 6 T cell receptor beta chains were sequenced from one sample in a study of shared clonotypes between healthy human individuals. Here immunoSEQ multiplex PCR was the method, and the copy in TCRdb shows in-frame clones only, minus some. The sample yields roughly 510,000 clones, almost 80% seen once. Sample: PBMCs. The receptor source for this set is a woman between 40 and 55 years old in good health. Some clones in this sample may be carry-over from other donors' samples.

This rearrangement joins TRBV2 to TRBJ2-7, with D perhaps TRBD2 (5 bases). This CDR3 is 13 amino acids long. Trimming shortened V by 7 bases and J by 6 bases, and 16 bases separated the two germline ends. The germline gives CDR1 SNHLY, CDR2 FYNNEI. This chain's CDR3 is CASTDQDGVEQYF. The CDR3 DNA follows: TGTGCCAGCACCGACCAGGACGGGGTCGAGCAGTACTTC.

This rearrangement joins TRBV19 to TRBJ2-2, with D tentatively TRBD1 (6 bases). Germline V CDR1 and CDR2: LNHDA, SQIVND (reference sequence). Trimming stripped 1 base from V and 15 bases from J, with 18 bases between. The CDR3 totals 14 residues. The CDR3 DNA reads TGTGCCAGTAGTATAGTGGCAGGGGATCGGCTGTTGTTTTTT. Translated: CASSIVAGDRLLFF.

The chain has TRBV2 and TRBJ2-2, with D perhaps TRBD2 (6 bases). Between the trimmed V and J ends, which lost 7 bases and 0 bases, there was a span of 15 bases. CDR1 is SNHLY, CDR2 FYNNEI, per germline. The CDR3 is 16 amino acids. CDR3 in amino acids: CASTPQRTTNTGELFF. As DNA, the CDR3 is TGTGCCAGCACTCCACAAAGGACTACGAACACCGGGGAGCTGTTTTTT.

The V call is TRBV27, the J call TRBJ2-7; a weak D match, TRBD2 (6 bases). The germline CDR1 and CDR2 sequences are MNHEY and SMNVEV (reference sequence). CDR3 length: 16 amino acids. The V end lost 8 bases, the J end lost 0 bases, and 20 bases lay between the germline ends. CDR3 loop: CASPHPPTRGSYEQYF. CDR3 coding DNA: TGTGCCAGCCCTCACCCTCCTACGCGGGGCTCCTACGAGCAGTACTTC.

The count of this clone is one. The chain employs TRBV6-4 and TRBJ2-7; a weak D match, TRBD2 (5 bases). V lost 0 bases to trimming and J lost 0 bases, with 12 bases between them. The V gene's germline CDR1 is MRHNA and CDR2 SNTAGT. There are 16 residues in the CDR3. The CDR3 DNA is TGTGCCAGCAGTGACTCGAGCGGCAGTCTCTCCTACGAGCAGTACTTC. This sequence encodes CASSDSSGSLSYEQYF.

The chain links TRBV9 to TRBJ2-7; D possibly corresponds to TRBD1 (6 bases). Between the trimmed V and J ends, which lost 4 bases and 2 bases, there was a span of 13 bases. Germline V gene lookup returns CDR1 SGDLS and CDR2 YYNGEE. The CDR3 has 14 amino acids. The CDR3 DNA sequence: TGTGCCAGCAGCTTAAAACAGGGTCCCTACGAGCAGTACTTC. Protein product: CASSLKQGPYEQYF.